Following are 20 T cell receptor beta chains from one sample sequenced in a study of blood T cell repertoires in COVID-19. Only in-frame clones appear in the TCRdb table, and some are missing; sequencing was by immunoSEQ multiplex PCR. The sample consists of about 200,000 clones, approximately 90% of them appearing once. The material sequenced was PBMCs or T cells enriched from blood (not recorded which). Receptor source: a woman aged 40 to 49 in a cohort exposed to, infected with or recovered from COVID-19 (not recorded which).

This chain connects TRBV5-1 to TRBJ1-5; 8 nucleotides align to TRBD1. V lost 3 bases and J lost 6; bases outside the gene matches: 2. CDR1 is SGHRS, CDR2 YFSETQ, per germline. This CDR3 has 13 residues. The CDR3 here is CASSWTGTQPQHF. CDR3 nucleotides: TGCGCCAGCAGCTGGACAGGGACTCAGCCCCAGCATTTT.

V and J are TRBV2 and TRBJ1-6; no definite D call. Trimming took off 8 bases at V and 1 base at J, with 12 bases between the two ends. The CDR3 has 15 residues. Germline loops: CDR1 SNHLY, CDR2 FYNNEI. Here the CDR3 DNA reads TGTGCCAGCCTTACAGCTCCTTCCTATAATTCACCCCTCCACTTT. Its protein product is CASLTAPSYNSPLHF.

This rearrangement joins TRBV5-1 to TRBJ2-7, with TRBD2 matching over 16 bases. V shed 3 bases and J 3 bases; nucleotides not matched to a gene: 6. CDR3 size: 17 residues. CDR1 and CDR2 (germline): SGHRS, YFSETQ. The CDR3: CASSWGTSGRAFYEQYF. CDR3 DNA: TGCGCCAGCAGCTGGGGGACTAGCGGGAGGGCCTTCTACGAGCAGTACTTC.

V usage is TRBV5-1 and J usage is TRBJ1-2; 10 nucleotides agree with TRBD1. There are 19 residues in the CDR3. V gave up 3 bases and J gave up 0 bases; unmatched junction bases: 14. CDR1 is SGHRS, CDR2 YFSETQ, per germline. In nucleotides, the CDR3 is TGCGCCAGCAGCTCCCCCCATTCGACAGGGGGCCTAGCTAACTATGGCTACACCTTC. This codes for CASSSPHSTGGLANYGYTF.

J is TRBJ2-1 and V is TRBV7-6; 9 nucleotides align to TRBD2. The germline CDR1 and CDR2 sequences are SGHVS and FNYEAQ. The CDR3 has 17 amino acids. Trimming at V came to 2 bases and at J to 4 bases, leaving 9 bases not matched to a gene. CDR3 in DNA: TGTGCCAGCAGCTTATCCCAGCGGGAGGCCCATTACAATGAGCAGTTCTTC. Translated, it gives CASSLSQREAHYNEQFF.

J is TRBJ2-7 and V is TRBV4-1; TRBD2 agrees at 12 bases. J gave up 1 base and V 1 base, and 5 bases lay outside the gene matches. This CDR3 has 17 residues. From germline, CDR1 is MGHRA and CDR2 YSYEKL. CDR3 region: CASSQGGTSGLSYEQYF. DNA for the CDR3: TGCGCCAGCAGCCAAGGGGGGACTAGCGGGCTTTCCTACGAGCAGTACTTC.

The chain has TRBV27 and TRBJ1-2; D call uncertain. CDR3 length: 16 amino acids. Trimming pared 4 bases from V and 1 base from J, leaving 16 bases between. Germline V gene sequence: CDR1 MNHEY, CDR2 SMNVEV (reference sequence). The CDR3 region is CASSSLGGGFNYGYTF. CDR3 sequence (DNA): TGTGCCAGCAGTTCGTTGGGAGGAGGATTTAACTATGGCTACACCTTC.

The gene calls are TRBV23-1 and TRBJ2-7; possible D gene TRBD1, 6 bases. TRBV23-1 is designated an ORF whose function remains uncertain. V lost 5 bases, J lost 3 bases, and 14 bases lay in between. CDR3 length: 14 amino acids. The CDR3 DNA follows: TGCGCCAGCAGTAAGGTCAGGGGTTTCTACGAGCAGTACTTC. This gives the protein CASSKVRGFYEQYF.

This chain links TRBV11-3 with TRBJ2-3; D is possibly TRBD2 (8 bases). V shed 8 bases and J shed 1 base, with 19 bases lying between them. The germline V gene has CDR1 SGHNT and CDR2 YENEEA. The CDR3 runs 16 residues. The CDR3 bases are TGTGCCAGCCAAGTTCGGGAGGGGGCCCGCACAGATACGCAGTATTTT. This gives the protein CASQVREGARTDTQYF.

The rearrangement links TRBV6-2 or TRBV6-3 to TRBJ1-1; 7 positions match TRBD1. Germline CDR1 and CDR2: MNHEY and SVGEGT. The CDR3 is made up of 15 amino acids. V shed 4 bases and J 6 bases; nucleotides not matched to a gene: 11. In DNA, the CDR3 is TGTGCCAGCAGTTCCCAGGGGGTAGATAGAGCTGAAGCTTTCTTT. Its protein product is CASSSQGVDRAEAFF.

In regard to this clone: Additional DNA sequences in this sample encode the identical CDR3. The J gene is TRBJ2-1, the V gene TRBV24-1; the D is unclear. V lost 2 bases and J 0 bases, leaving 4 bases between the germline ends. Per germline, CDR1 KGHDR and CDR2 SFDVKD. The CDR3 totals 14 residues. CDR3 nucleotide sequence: TGTGCCACCAGTGATTCTAGCTCCTACAATGAGCAGTTCTTC. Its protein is CATSDSSSYNEQFF.

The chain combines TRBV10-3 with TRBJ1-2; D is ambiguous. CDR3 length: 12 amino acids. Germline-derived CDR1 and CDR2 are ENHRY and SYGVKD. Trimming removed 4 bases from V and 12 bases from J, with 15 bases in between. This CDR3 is CAISGGGPTHTF. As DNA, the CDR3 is TGTGCCATCAGTGGGGGAGGGCCGACCCACACCTTC.

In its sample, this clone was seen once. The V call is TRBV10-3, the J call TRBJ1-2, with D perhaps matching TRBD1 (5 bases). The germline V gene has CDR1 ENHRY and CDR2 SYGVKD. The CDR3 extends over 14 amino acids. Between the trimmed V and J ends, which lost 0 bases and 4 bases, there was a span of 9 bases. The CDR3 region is CAISESKGSYGYTF. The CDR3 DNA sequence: TGTGCCATCAGTGAGTCGAAGGGGTCCTATGGCTACACCTTC.

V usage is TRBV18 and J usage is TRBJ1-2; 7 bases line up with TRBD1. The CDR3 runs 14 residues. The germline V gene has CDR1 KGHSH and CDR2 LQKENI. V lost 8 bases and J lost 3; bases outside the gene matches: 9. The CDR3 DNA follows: TGTGCCAGCACATCACCGACAGGGTACTATGGCTACACCTTC. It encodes CASTSPTGYYGYTF.

CDR3 protein: CASSQQGFQPQHF. For the CDR3, the DNA is TGTGCCAGCAGCCAACAGGGCTTCCAGCCCCAGCATTTT. The V call is TRBV3-1 (or the pseudogene TRBV3-2), the J call TRBJ1-5; weak D call: TRBD1 (5 bases). V gave up 2 bases and J gave up 7 bases, with 9 bases separating them. Germline CDR1 is LGHDT and CDR2 is YNNKEL (reference sequence). CDR3 length: 13 residues.

CDR3 nucleotide sequence: TGTGCCAGCAGTTTCGGGACAGCCTACGAGCAGTACTTC. It translates to CASSFGTAYEQYF. V and J are TRBV6-2 or TRBV6-3 and TRBJ2-7; 7 bases align to TRBD1. The germline CDR1 and CDR2 sequences are MNHEY and SVGEGT. The CDR3 has 13 amino acids. Trimming took 4 bases from V and 2 from J; bases not matched to a gene: 2.

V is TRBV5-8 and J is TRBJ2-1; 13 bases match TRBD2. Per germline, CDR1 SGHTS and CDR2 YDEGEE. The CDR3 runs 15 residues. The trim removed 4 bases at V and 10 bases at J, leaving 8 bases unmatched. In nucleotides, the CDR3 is TGTGCCAGCAGCCTCGGACTAGCGGGGGTGGGAGAGCAGTTCTTC. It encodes CASSLGLAGVGEQFF.

Written as DNA, the CDR3 is TGTGCCAGCAGCCAATTACAGGAGGGCTACACCTTC. It is translated as CASSQLQEGYTF. The chain links TRBV3-1 (or the pseudogene TRBV3-2) to TRBJ1-2; D might be TRBD1 (5 bases). The CDR3 has 12 amino acids. V lost 2 bases and J 8 bases, leaving 9 bases between the germline ends. CDR1 LGHDT and CDR2 YNNKEL come from the germline V gene (reference sequence).

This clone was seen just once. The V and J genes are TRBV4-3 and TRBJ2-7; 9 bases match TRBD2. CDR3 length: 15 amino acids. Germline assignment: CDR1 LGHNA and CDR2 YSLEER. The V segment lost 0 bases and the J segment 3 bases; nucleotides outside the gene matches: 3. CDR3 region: CASSQEASGIYEQYF. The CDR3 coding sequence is TGCGCCAGCAGCCAAGAGGCTAGCGGGATCTACGAGCAGTACTTC.

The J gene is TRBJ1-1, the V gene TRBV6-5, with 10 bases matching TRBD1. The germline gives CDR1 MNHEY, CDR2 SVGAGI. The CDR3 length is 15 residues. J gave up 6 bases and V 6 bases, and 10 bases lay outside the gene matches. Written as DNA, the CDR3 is TGTGCCAGCAGGGAGACAGGGGGCTTTATCGCTGAAGCTTTCTTT. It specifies CASRETGGFIAEAFF.